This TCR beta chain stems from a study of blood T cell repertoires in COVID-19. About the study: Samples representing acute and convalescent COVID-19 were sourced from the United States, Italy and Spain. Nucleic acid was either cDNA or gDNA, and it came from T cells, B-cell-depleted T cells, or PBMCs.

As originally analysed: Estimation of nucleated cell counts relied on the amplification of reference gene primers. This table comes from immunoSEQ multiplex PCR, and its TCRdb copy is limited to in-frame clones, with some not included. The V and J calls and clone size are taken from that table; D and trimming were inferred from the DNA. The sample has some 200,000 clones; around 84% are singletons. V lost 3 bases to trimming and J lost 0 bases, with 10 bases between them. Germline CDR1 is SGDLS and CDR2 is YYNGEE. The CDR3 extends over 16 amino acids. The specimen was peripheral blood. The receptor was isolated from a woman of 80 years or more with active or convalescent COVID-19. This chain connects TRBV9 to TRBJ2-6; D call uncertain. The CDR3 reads CASSANSRSGANVLTF. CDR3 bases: TGTGCCAGCAGCGCTAACAGCCGCTCTGGGGCCAACGTCCTGACTTTC.